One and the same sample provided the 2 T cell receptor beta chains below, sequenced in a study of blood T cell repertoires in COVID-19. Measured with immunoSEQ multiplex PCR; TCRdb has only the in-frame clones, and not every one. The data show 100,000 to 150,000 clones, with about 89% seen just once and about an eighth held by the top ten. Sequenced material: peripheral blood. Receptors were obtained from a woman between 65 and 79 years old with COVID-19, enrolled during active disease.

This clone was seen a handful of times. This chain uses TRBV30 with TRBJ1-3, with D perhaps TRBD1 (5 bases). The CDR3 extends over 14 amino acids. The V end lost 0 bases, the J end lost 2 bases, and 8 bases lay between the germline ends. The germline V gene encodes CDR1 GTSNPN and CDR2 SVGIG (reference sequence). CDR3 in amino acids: CAWSVRGAGNTIYF. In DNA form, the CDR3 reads TGTGCCTGGAGTGTACGGGGGGCTGGAAACACCATATATTTT.

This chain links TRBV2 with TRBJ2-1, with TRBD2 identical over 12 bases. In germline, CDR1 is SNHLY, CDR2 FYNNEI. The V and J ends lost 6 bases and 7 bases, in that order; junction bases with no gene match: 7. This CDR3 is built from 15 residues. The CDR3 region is CASSASGGAVNEQFF. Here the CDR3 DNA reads TGTGCCAGCAGCGCTAGCGGGGGGGCGGTTAATGAGCAGTTCTTC.